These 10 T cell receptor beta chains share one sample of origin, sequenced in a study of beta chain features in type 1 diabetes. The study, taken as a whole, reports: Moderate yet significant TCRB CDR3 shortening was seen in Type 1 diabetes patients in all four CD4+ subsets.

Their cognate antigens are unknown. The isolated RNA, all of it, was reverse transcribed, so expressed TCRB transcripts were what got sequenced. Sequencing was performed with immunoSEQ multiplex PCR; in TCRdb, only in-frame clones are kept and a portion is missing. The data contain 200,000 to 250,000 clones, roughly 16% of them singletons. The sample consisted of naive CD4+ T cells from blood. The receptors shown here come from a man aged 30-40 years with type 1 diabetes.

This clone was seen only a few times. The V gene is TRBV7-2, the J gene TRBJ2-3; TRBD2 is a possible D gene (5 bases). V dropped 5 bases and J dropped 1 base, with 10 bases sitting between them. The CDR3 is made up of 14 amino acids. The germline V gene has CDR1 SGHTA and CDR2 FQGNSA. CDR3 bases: TGTGCCAGCAGCCCCCCCGGGGGCACAGATACGCAGTATTTT. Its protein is CASSPPGGTDTQYF.

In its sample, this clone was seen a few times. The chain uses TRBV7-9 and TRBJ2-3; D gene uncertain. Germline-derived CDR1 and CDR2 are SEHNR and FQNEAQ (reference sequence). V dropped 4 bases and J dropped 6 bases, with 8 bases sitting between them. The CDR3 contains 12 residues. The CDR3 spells CASSYSGDTQYF. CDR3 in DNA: TGTGCCAGCAGCTATTCTGGGGATACGCAGTATTTT.

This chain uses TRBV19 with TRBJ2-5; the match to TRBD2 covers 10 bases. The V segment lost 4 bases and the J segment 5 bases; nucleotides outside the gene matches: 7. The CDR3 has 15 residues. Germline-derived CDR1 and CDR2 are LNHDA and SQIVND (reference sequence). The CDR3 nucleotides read TGTGCCAGTAGTAGGGGACTAGCGACGCGGGAGACCCAGTACTTC. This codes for CASSRGLATRETQYF.

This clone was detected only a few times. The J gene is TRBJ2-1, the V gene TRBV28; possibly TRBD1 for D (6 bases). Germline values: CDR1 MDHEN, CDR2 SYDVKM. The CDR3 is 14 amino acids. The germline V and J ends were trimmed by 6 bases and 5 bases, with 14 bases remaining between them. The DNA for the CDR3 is TGTGCCAGCAGGGAAGGACAGAACAACAATGAGCAGTTCTTC. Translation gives CASREGQNNNEQFF.

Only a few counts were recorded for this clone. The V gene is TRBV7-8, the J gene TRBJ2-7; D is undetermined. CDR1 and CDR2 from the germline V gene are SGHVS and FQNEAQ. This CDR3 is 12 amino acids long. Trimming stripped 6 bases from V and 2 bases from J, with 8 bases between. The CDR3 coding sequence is TGTGCCAGCAGGAGGCTTCCCTACGAGCAGTACTTC. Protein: CASRRLPYEQYF.

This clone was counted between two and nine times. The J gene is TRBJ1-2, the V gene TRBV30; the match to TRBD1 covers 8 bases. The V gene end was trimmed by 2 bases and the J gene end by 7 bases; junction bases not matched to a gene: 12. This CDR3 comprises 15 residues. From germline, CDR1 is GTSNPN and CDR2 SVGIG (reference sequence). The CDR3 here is CAWSTLRQGRGGYTF. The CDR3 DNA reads TGTGCCTGGAGTACCCTAAGACAGGGGCGAGGTGGCTACACCTTC.

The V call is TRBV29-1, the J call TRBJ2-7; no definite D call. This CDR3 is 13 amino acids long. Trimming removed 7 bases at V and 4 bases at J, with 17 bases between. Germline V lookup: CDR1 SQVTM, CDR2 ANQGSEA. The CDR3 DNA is TGCAGCGGTGTTGGACGGCTGGGATACGAGCAGTACTTC. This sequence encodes CSGVGRLGYEQYF.

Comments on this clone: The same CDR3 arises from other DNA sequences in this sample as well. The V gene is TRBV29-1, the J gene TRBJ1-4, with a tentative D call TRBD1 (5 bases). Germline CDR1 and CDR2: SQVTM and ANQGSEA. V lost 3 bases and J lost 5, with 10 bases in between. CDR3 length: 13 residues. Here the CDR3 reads CSVDGQGNEKLFF. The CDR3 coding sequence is TGCAGCGTTGATGGCCAGGGAAATGAAAAACTGTTTTTT.

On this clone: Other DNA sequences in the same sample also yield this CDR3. The DNA for the CDR3 is TGCGCCAGCAGCTTGGGTCAAGACTACGAGCAGTACTTC. Translating gives CASSLGQDYEQYF. V gene TRBV5-1 combines with J gene TRBJ2-7; D not resolved. Germline V lookup: CDR1 SGHRS, CDR2 YFSETQ. The CDR3 consists of 13 residues. Trimming took 0 bases from V and 3 from J, leaving 7 bases between them.

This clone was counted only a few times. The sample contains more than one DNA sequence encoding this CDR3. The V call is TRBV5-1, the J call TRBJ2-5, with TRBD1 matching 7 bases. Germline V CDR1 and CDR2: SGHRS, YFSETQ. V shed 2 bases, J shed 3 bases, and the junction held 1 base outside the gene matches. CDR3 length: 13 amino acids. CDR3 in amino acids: CASSFGTEETQYF. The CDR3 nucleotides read TGCGCCAGCAGCTTCGGGACAGAAGAGACCCAGTACTTC.